The 29 T cell receptor beta chains below come from one sample, sequenced in a study of long-term antiretroviral therapy in people with HIV. At the survey level, the v3.0 immunoSEQ assay was run. Assay: immunoSEQ multiplex PCR; the TCRdb copy retains only in-frame clones and omits some. Of approximately 10,000 clones listed, around 79% are singletons. The specimen was unsorted PBMCs, collected around 3.1 years before starting antiretroviral therapy. The receptors shown here come from a man aged 35 to 55 with HIV.

The chain joins TRBV7-2 to TRBJ1-4; 8 bases line up with TRBD1. Germline loops: CDR1 SGHTA, CDR2 FQGNSA. The CDR3 extends over 17 amino acids. V shed 1 base and J 3 bases; nucleotides not matched to a gene: 7. The DNA for the CDR3 is TGTGCCAGCAGCTTAGTGGGACAGGCGCCTGCTAATGAAAAACTGTTTTTT. It yields the protein CASSLVGQAPANEKLFF. Drawing the rest from reference TRBV7-2 and TRBJ1-4, the complete variable domain is GAGVSQSPSNKVTEKGKDVELRCDPISGHTALYWYRQSLGQGLEFLIYFQGNSAPDKSGLPSDRFSAERTGGSVSTLTIQRTQQEDSAVYLCASSLVGQAPANEKLFFGSGTQLSVL.

The chain uses TRBV5-4 and TRBJ2-5; 7 positions match TRBD1. The CDR3 is made up of 16 amino acids. J was trimmed by 3 bases and V by 6 bases; bases with no gene match: 14. Germline CDR1 and CDR2: SGHNT and YYREEE (reference sequence). CDR3 bases: TGTGCCAGCAACTTAGGGGGCGGATCTGCCGAAGAGACCCAGTACTTC. Protein sequence: CASNLGGGSAEETQYF.

This rearrangement joins TRBV25-1 to TRBJ2-7; 9 nucleotides agree with TRBD1. The CDR3 has 16 residues. The V and J ends lost 2 bases and 2 bases, in that order; junction bases with no gene match: 7. In germline, CDR1 is MGHDK, CDR2 SYGVNS. CDR3 DNA sequence: TGTGCCAGCAGTGAACCACCGGGACAGGGAACCTACGAGCAGTACTTC. Its protein product is CASSEPPGQGTYEQYF.

The V and J genes are TRBV13 and TRBJ1-2; D is uncertain. Looked up from germline, CDR1 is PRHDT and CDR2 is FYEKMQ (reference sequence). The CDR3 is made up of 12 amino acids. The ends were cut back, 0 bases at V and 7 bases at J, with 6 bases in the middle. The CDR3: CASSLGRRGYTF. The CDR3 DNA sequence: TGTGCCAGCAGCTTAGGCCGGCGTGGCTACACCTTC.

J is TRBJ2-7 and V is TRBV30; D perhaps matches TRBD2 (5 bases). CDR1 and CDR2 from the germline V gene are GTSNPN and SVGIG (reference sequence). The germline V and J ends were trimmed by 4 bases and 1 base, with 11 bases remaining between them. The CDR3 is 13 residues long. CDR3 amino acids: CAWNEGRSYEQYF. The DNA of the CDR3 is TGTGCCTGGAACGAGGGTAGGTCCTACGAGCAGTACTTC.

The V call is TRBV18, the J call TRBJ2-1, with D possibly being TRBD2 (6 bases). Germline CDR1 and CDR2: KGHSH and LQKENI. Trimming removed 0 bases from V and 2 bases from J, with 23 bases in between. The CDR3 sequence is 20 residues long. The CDR3 sequence is CASSPPELRTAGRTYNEQFF. The CDR3 coding sequence is TGTGCCAGCTCACCACCGGAACTTCGAACCGCGGGAAGGACCTACAATGAGCAGTTCTTC.

The rearrangement uses TRBV7-2 and TRBJ2-1, with 8 positions matching TRBD2. The CDR3 spans 16 residues. The germline gives CDR1 SGHTA, CDR2 FQGNSA. V shed 5 bases and J 7 bases; nucleotides not matched to a gene: 13. CDR3 nucleotides: TGTGCCAGCAGCGTGGCCAGTAGCGGGGTTAGGAATGAGCAGTTCTTC. The encoded protein is CASSVASSGVRNEQFF.

The V gene is TRBV5-6, the J gene TRBJ1-1, with D perhaps TRBD1 (5 bases). The germline CDR1 and CDR2 sequences are SGHDT and YYEEEE. The CDR3 length is 14 residues. Trimming cost V 5 bases and J 8 bases, with 19 bases left between them. CDR3 residues: CASSPIQGGVEAFF. In DNA form, the CDR3 reads TGTGCCAGCAGTCCGATCCAGGGTGGGGTGGAAGCTTTCTTT.

V is TRBV5-3 and J is TRBJ2-7; D gene uncertain. TRBV5-3 is marked as an open reading frame, function uncertain. The CDR3 has 17 amino acids. The ends were cut back, 6 bases at V and 0 bases at J, with 22 bases in the middle. The CDR3 sequence: CARTRVTMGASSYEQYF. The CDR3 DNA reads TGTGCCAGAACTCGGGTAACTATGGGCGCGAGCTCCTACGAGCAGTACTTC.

This chain connects TRBV7-2 to TRBJ2-7; 8 nucleotides line up with TRBD1. V was clipped by 1 base and J by 2 bases; unmatched bases: 1. Looked up from germline, CDR1 is SGHTA and CDR2 is FQGNSA. CDR3 length equals 14 residues. The CDR3 DNA reads as TGTGCCAGCAGCTTAGGGGACAGGACCTACGAGCAGTACTTC. Its translation: CASSLGDRTYEQYF.

The rearrangement joins TRBV30 to TRBJ1-4; 7 nucleotides match TRBD1. CDR3 length equals 15 residues. After removal of 2 bases from V and 4 bases from J, the junction contained 7 bases not matched to a gene. CDR1 and CDR2 (germline): GTSNPN, SVGIG (reference sequence). The CDR3 nucleotides are TGTGCCTGGAGTCCCCGACAGGGTCTTAATGAAAAACTGTTTTTT. Amino acids: CAWSPRQGLNEKLFF.

This clone was found a few times. This sequence joins TRBV30 and TRBJ2-1, with 12 bases lining up with TRBD2. The CDR3 sequence is 17 residues long. CDR1 is GTSNPN and CDR2 is SVGIG in the germline V gene (reference sequence). V lost 1 base and J lost 4; bases outside the gene matches: 8. CDR3: CAWSGGTSGSAYNEQFF. CDR3 sequence (DNA): TGTGCCTGGAGTGGGGGGACTAGCGGGTCCGCATACAATGAGCAGTTCTTC.

This clone appeared once. DNA for the CDR3: TGTGCCAGCAGACCAGACAGGGTAAGGGACGAGCAGTACTTC. Translated: CASRPDRVRDEQYF. The V call is TRBV6-5, the J call TRBJ2-7; 7 bases match TRBD1. V was pared by 6 bases and J by 5 bases, with 10 bases of the junction left unmatched. Germline V gene sequence: CDR1 MNHEY, CDR2 SVGAGI. This CDR3 is 14 amino acids long.

This chain joins TRBV9 and TRBJ2-7, with TRBD1 matching over 8 bases. Germline CDR1 and CDR2: SGDLS and YYNGEE. With V trimmed by 4 bases and J by 2 bases, 5 bases remained unmatched. The CDR3 length is 14 residues. The CDR3 loop reads CASSQGTGTYEQYF. The DNA of the CDR3 is TGTGCCAGCAGCCAAGGGACAGGAACCTACGAGCAGTACTTC.

The rearrangement joins TRBV5-1 to TRBJ2-1; TRBD1 might be the D (5 bases). Germline loops: CDR1 SGHRS, CDR2 YFSETQ. The CDR3 contains 13 residues. V lost 0 bases, J lost 10 bases, and 11 bases lay in between. CDR3 sequence reads: CASSLEGAGEQFF. CDR3 in DNA: TGCGCCAGCAGCTTGGAAGGGGCAGGCGAGCAGTTCTTC.

The chain uses TRBV4-2 and TRBJ1-5, with D possibly TRBD1 on 5 matching bases. In germline, CDR1 is LGHNA, CDR2 YNFKEQ. The V and J ends lost 1 base and 2 bases respectively, with 6 bases between them. The length of the CDR3 is 14 residues. The chain's CDR3 is CASSQVGGNQPQHF. The CDR3 bases are TGTGCCAGCAGCCAAGTGGGGGGCAATCAGCCCCAGCATTTT.

This clone was picked up one time. The chain recombines TRBV4-2 with TRBJ2-7; 9 bases line up with TRBD2. The CDR3 extends over 15 amino acids. The germline gives CDR1 LGHNA, CDR2 YNFKEQ. The trim removed 5 bases at V and 4 bases at J, leaving 9 bases unmatched. The CDR3 DNA reads TGTGCCAGCAGCGGAGGGCGGGAGGGCCCGTACGAGCAGTACTTC. It translates to CASSGGREGPYEQYF.

This clone was observed a single time. The CDR3 is CASSRPPGAHEQFF. The CDR3 bases are TGTGCCAGCAGTCGCCCCCCGGGGGCCCATGAGCAGTTCTTC. This chain uses TRBV27 with TRBJ2-1; D is tentatively TRBD1 or TRBD2 (6 bases each). Trimming removed 5 bases at V and 8 bases at J, with 16 bases between. This CDR3 has 14 residues. Per germline, CDR1 MNHEY and CDR2 SMNVEV (reference sequence).

This chain uses TRBV7-8 with TRBJ1-1, with D possibly being TRBD1 (5 bases). The CDR3 has 13 residues. Germline CDR1 and CDR2: SGHVS and FQNEAQ. Trimming took off 1 base at V and 3 bases at J, with 6 bases between the two ends. The CDR3 DNA reads as TGTGCCAGCAGCTTAGTACAGGACACTGAAGCTTTCTTT. Its translation: CASSLVQDTEAFF.

This clone was found a few times. The rearrangement links TRBV7-6 to TRBJ2-1; no clear D gene. Trimming left V 3 bases short and J 0 bases short, with 3 bases between. Germline CDR1 SGHVS, CDR2 FNYEAQ. This CDR3 has 13 residues. The DNA of the CDR3 is TGTGCCAGCAGCTTGCACTCCTACAATGAGCAGTTCTTC. This encodes CASSLHSYNEQFF.

This chain's CDR3 is CASSLGREDGEQFF. The CDR3 nucleotides are TGTGCCAGCAGCTTGGGGCGGGAGGACGGTGAGCAGTTCTTC. The V and J genes are TRBV7-9 and TRBJ2-1, with TRBD2 matching over 8 bases. Trimming cost V 3 bases and J 9 bases; bases outside gene matches: 7. There are 14 residues in the CDR3. Germline V gene sequence: CDR1 SEHNR, CDR2 FQNEAQ (reference sequence).

V usage is TRBV5-5 and J usage is TRBJ1-5, with TRBD1 matching over 12 bases. Germline values: CDR1 SGHKS, CDR2 YYEKEE (reference sequence). With 1 base clipped from V and 4 bases from J, the junction kept 9 bases outside the gene matches. CDR3 length equals 18 residues. CDR3 bases: TGTGCCAGCAGCTTGCTTCCGTGGGGACAGGGGGCGAATCAGCCCCAGCATTTT. It is translated as CASSLLPWGQGANQPQHF.

By share of the sample, this clone is medium-sized. This specimen includes other DNA sequences encoding the same CDR3. This chain joins TRBV4-3 and TRBJ2-3, with D uncertain. CDR1 and CDR2 (germline): LGHNA, YSLEER. The ends were cut back, 0 bases at V and 0 bases at J, with 4 bases in the middle. This CDR3 is 14 amino acids long. The CDR3 reads CASSQDRSTDTQYF. CDR3 DNA sequence: TGCGCCAGCAGCCAAGATCGAAGCACAGATACGCAGTATTTT.

V and J are TRBV30 and TRBJ1-1; D not certain. This CDR3 has 13 amino acids. Trimming removed 0 bases from V and 4 bases from J, with 9 bases in between. In germline, CDR1 is GTSNPN, CDR2 SVGIG (reference sequence). CDR3 in amino acids: CAWSVRAGTEAFF. The CDR3 DNA reads TGTGCCTGGAGTGTACGGGCAGGCACTGAAGCTTTCTTT.

V gene TRBV6-5 combines with J gene TRBJ1-1; D call uncertain. The CDR3 loop spans 13 amino acids. Trimming stripped 6 bases from V and 1 base from J, with 9 bases between. Germline values: CDR1 MNHEY, CDR2 SVGAGI. The CDR3 sequence: CASRRAQNTEAFF. In nucleotides, the CDR3 is TGTGCCAGCAGACGAGCACAGAACACTGAAGCTTTCTTT.

V usage is TRBV27 and J usage is TRBJ2-7; TRBD1 aligns across 8 bases. Germline values: CDR1 MNHEY, CDR2 SMNVEV (reference sequence). The CDR3 is made up of 14 amino acids. V was clipped by 3 bases and J by 4 bases; unmatched bases: 5. CDR3 amino acids: CASSFRQGPYEQYF. CDR3 nucleotides: TGTGCCAGCAGTTTCCGACAGGGGCCGTACGAGCAGTACTTC.

This clone came up a few times. The V and J genes are TRBV27 and TRBJ1-5; maybe TRBD1 (5 bases). V was cut by 11 bases and J by 5 bases, with 19 bases left in between. Germline CDR1 reads MNHEY; CDR2 reads SMNVEV (reference sequence). This CDR3 is built from 14 residues. The CDR3 sequence: CASRSMGVHQPQHF. CDR3 coding DNA: TGTGCCTCCAGATCAATGGGGGTCCATCAGCCCCAGCATTTT.

V usage is TRBV6-4 and J usage is TRBJ2-1, with D possibly TRBD2 on 6 matching bases. The CDR3 runs 14 residues. Germline V CDR1 and CDR2: MRHNA, SNTAGT. Trimming took off 2 bases at V and 7 bases at J, with 12 bases between the two ends. CDR3 coding DNA: TGTGCCAGCAGTGACGGGGTTGCGGGAAATGAGCAGTTCTTC. The encoded protein is CASSDGVAGNEQFF.

The table lists this clone with a few counts. V is TRBV9 and J is TRBJ1-5; D call uncertain. V was shortened by 0 bases and J by 5 bases, with 12 bases between the two germline ends. Germline lookup yields CDR1 SGDLS and CDR2 YYNGEE. The CDR3 extends over 15 amino acids. The CDR3 DNA is TGTGCCAGCAGCGTAGGTGGATTCGGGGATCAGCCCCAGCATTTT. It encodes CASSVGGFGDQPQHF.